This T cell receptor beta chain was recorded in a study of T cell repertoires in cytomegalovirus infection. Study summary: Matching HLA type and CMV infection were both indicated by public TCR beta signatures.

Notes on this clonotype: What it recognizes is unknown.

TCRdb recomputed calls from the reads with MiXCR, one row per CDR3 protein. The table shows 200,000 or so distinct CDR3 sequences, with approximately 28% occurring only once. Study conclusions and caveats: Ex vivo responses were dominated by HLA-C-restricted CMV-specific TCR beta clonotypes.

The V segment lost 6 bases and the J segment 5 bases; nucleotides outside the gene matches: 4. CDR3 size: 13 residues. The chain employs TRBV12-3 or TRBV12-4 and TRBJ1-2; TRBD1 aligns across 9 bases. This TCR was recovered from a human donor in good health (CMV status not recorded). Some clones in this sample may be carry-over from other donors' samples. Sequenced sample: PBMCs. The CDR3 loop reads CASSGQGRYGYTF. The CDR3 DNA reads TGTGCCAGCAGCGGACAGGGGAGGTATGGCTACACCTTC.